This TCR beta chain stems from a study of blood T cell repertoires in COVID-19. For the study at large: Acute-phase and convalescent COVID-19 samples originated in the United States, Italy and Spain. PBMCs, B-cell-depleted T cells, or T cells were the source of the cDNA or gDNA that made up the material.

J gave up 0 bases and V 8 bases, and 13 bases lay outside the gene matches. From germline, CDR1 is GTSNPN and CDR2 SVGIG (reference sequence). This CDR3 has 17 residues. The method was immunoSEQ multiplex PCR; TCRdb's version includes in-frame clones alone and lacks a portion of them. The table lists a few hundred thousand clones, 70% to 90% of them singletons. V usage is TRBV30 and J usage is TRBJ1-6, with 7 bases fitting TRBD1. Sequencing was carried out using peripheral blood. This TCR came from a man aged 50 to 60 who had recovered from COVID-19. CDR3 sequence: CALRQGPGGSYNSPLHF. CDR3 DNA: TGTGCCCTCAGACAGGGCCCAGGGGGCTCCTATAATTCACCCCTCCACTTT.